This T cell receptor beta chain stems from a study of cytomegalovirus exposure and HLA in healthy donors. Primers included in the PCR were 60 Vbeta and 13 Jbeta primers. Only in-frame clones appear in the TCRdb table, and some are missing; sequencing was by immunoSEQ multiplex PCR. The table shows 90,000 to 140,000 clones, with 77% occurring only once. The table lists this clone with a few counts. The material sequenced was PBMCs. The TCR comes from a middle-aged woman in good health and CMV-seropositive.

CDR3 nucleotide sequence: TGTGCCAGCAGTGCCAACCCCCGACAGGGGAGGGGAAACACTGAAGCTTTCTTT. It translates to CASSANPRQGRGNTEAFF. The J gene is TRBJ1-1, the V gene TRBV6-1; the match to TRBD1 covers 8 bases. This CDR3 spans 18 amino acids. Germline V lookup: CDR1 MNHNS, CDR2 SASEGT. Trimming cost V 4 bases and J 2 bases; bases outside gene matches: 15.